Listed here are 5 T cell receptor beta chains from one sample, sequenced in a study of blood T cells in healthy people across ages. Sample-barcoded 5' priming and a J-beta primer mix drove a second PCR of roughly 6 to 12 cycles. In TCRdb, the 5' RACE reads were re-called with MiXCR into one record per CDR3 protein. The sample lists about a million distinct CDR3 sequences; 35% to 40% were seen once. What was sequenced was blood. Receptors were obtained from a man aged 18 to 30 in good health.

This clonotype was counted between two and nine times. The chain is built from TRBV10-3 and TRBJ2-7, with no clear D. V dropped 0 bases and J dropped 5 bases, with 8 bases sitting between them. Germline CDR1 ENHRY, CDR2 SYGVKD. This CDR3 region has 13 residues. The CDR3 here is CAISESKVHEQYF. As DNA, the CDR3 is TGTGCCATCAGTGAGTCGAAGGTCCACGAGCAGTACTTC.

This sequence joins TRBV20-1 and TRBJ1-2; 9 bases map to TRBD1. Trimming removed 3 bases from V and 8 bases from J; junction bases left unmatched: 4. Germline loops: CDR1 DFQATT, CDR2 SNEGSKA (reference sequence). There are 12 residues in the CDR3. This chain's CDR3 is CSARWDRDGYTF. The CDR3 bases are TGCAGTGCTAGGTGGGACAGGGACGGCTACACCTTC.

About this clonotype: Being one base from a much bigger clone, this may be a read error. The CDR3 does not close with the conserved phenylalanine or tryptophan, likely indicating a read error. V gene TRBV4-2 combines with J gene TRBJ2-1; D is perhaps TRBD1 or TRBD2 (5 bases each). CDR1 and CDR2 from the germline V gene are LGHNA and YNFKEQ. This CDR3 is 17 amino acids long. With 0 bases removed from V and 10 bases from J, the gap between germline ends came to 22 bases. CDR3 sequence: CASSQDLIRGQDGEQFI. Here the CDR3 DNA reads TGTGCCAGCAGCCAAGATCTGATACGGGGCCAGGATGGCGAGCAGTTCATC.

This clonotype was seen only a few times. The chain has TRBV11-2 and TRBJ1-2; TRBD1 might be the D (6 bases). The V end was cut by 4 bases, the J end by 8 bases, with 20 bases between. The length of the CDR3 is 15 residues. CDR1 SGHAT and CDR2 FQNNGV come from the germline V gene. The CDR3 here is CASSSGTPSMGGYTF. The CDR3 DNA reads TGTGCCAGCAGCTCCGGGACACCCTCTATGGGCGGCTACACCTTC.

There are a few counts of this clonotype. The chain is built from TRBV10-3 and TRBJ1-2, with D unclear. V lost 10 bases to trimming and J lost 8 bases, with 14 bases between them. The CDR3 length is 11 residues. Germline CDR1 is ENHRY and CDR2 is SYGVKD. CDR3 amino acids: CATQSGSGYTF. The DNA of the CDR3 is TGTGCCACCCAGAGCGGGTCAGGCTACACCTTC.